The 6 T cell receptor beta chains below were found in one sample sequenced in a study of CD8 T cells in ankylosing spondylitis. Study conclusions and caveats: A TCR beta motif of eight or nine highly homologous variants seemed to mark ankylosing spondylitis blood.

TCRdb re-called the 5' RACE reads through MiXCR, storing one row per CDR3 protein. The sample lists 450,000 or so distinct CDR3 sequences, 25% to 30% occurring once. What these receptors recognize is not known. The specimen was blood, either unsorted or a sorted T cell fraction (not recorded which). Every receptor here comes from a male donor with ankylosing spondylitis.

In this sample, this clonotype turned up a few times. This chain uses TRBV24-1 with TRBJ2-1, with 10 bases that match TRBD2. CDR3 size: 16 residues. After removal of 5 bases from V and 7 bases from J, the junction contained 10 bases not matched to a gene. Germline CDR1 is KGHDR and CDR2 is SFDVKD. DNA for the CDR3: TGTGCCACCAGTGGGAGGACTAGCGGTTCCGGGAATGAGCAGTTCTTC. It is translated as CATSGRTSGSGNEQFF.

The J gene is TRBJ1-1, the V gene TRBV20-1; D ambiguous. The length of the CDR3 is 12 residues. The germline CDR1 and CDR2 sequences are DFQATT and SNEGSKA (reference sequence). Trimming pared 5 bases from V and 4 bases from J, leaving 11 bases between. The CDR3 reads CSAARPPTEAFF. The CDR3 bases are TGCAGTGCTGCAAGACCACCCACTGAAGCTTTCTTT.

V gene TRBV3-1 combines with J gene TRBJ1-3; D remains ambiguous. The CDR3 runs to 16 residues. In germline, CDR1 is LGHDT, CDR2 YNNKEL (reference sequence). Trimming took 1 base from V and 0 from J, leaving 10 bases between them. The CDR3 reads CASSQGPPSSGNTIYF. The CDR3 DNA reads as TGTGCCAGCAGCCAAGGACCCCCGAGCTCTGGAAACACCATATATTTT.

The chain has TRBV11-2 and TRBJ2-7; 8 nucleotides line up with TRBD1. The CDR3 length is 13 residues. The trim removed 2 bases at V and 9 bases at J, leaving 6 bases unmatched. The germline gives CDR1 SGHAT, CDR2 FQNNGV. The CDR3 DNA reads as TGTGCCAGCAGCTTAAGACAGGGGACGGGGCAGTACGTC. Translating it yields CASSLRQGTGQYV.

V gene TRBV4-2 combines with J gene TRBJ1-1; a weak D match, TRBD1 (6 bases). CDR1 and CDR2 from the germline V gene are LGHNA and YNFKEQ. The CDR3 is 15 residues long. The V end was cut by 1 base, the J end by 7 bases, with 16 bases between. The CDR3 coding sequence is TGTGCCAGCAGCCAAGCACGGGGGGGCGCGAATGAAGCTTTCTTT. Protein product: CASSQARGGANEAFF.

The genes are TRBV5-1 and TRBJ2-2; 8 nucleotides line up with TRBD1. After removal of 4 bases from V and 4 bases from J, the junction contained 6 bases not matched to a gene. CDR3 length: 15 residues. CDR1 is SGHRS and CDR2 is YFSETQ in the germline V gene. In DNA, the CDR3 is TGCGCCAGCAGCCGCGCAGGGGGCAGCACCGGGGAGCTGTTTTTT. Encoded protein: CASSRAGGSTGELFF.